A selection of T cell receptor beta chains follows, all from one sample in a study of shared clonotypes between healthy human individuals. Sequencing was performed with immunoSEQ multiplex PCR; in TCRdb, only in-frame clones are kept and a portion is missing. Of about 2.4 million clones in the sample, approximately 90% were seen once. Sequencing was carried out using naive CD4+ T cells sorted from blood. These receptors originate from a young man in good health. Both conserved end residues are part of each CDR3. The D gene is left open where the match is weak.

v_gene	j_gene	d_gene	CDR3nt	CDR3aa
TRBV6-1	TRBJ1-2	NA	TGTGCCAGCAGTGAAAGCTCTAACTATGGCTACACCTTC	CASSESSNYGYTF
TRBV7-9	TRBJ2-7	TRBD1	TGTGCCAGCAGCGGTAGGGACAGGTCGAACCCGTGGGAGCAGTACTTC	CASSGRDRSNPWEQYF
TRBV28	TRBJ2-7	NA	TGTGCCAGCCGAGGCCCTACTGACTCCTACGAGCAGTACTTC	CASRGPTDSYEQYF
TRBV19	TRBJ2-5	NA	TGTGCCAGTAGTACAGCAGGGACTTATCAAGAGACCCAGTACTTC	CASSTAGTYQETQYF
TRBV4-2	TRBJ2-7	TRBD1	TGTGCCAGCAGCCAACTAGAGACAGGGGTGCCTAATTACGAGCAGTACTTC	CASSQLETGVPNYEQYF
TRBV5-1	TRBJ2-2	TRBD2	TGCGCCAGCAGCTTGCGGTCTAGCGGGAGGTCCGGGGAGCTGTTTTTT	CASSLRSSGRSGELFF
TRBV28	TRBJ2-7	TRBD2	TGTGCCAGCACCCCGGGGGGTCTCTACGAGCAGTACTTC	CASTPGGLYEQYF
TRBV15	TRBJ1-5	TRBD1	TGTGCCACCAGCAGAGATAGAGGAGGGGACAGGGATGTTCGAAATCAGCCCCAGCATTTT	CATSRDRGGDRDVRNQPQHF
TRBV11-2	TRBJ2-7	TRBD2	TGTGCCAGCAGCGGGACTAGAGGCTCCTACGAGCAGTACTTC	CASSGTRGSYEQYF
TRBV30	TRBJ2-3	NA	TGTGCCTGGAGTGAAATGGGACTGTCGTCAGATACGCAGTATTTT	CAWSEMGLSSDTQYF
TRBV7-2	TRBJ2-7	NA	TGTGCCAGCAGCTTAACCGGATCCAGGGGCTACGAGCAGTACTTC	CASSLTGSRGYEQYF